This is a list of T cell receptor beta chains from one sample in a study of identical twins. TCRdb independently ran MiXCR on the 5' RACE reads; one entry per CDR3 protein. Of fewer than 800,000 distinct CDR3 sequences listed, roughly 6.6% are singletons. These sequences were also reported in another study, on yellow fever vaccine responses in identical twins.

The sequencing input was PBMCs. The receptors stem from a woman in her late teens or twenties in good health. Each CDR3 is given with its conserved first and last residue. D genes are given only for firm matches. Only part of the rows carry a size: once, few, many, or a class if the clone is expanded.

size	D	V	J	DNA	CDR3
few	TRBD2	TRBV29-1	TRBJ2-5	TGCAGCGTTTACCCGGGACTAGTTAAAGAGACCCAGTACTTC	CSVYPGLVKETQYF
NA	NA	TRBV5-5	TRBJ2-3	TGTGCCAGCAGCTTGGAACGAAATAAGTTTGATACGCAGTATTTT	CASSLERNKFDTQYF
many	NA	TRBV7-8	TRBJ1-5	TGTGCCAGCAGCTTAGTAAGCAGGAGCAATCAGCCCCAGCATTTT	CASSLVSRSNQPQHF
many	NA	TRBV10-3	TRBJ2-1	TGTGCCATCAGTGAGAAGGTCAATGAGCAGTTCTTC	CAISEKVNEQFF
NA	TRBD2	TRBV6-1	TRBJ2-4	TGTGCCAGCAGTGGATCATCGGGGGGAGGGAACATTCAGTACTTC	CASSGSSGGGNIQYF
many	NA	TRBV2	TRBJ1-1	TGTGCCAGCAGAGGACGGTACACTGAAGCTTTCTTT	CASRGRYTEAFF
NA	TRBD1	TRBV16	TRBJ1-6	TGTGCCAGCAACCTTCGGGACAGGGGGCAGTCACCCCTCCACTTT	CASNLRDRGQSPLHF
many	TRBD1	TRBV5-8	TRBJ1-6	TGTGCCAGCAGCTCCCTGGGGGGACAGGGAACTTCACCCCTCCACTTT	CASSSLGGQGTSPLHF
many	NA	TRBV10-3	TRBJ2-2	TGTGCCATCAGTGGCCTGGGCACTAGCCCGAACACCGGGGAGCTGTTTTTT	CAISGLGTSPNTGELFF
few	TRBD2	TRBV27	TRBJ2-3	TGTGCCAGCAGTCTCTTCTCCGGGACTAGCGGGCAGGGGGCAGATACGCAGTATTTT	CASSLFSGTSGQGADTQYF
NA	TRBD2	TRBV20-1	TRBJ2-7	TGCAGTGCTACCTCACTAGCGGGAGTCGAGCAGTACTTC	CSATSLAGVEQYF
NA	NA	TRBV5-6	TRBJ2-1	TGTGCCAGCAGCTTGGGGCCAGCGGGTGAGCAGTTCTTC	CASSLGPAGEQFF
few	NA	TRBV29-1	TRBJ2-5	TGCAGCGTGTTCGGGACTCTGGGACAAGAGACCCAGTACTTC	CSVFGTLGQETQYF
many	NA	TRBV5-1	TRBJ2-3	TGCGCCAGCTCCCTGGCGGAAAGCACAGATACGCAGTATTTT	CASSLAESTDTQYF
many	NA	TRBV12-3/TRBV12-4	TRBJ2-7	TGTGCCAGCAGTTTTCGGGGACGGTACGAGCAGTACTTC	CASSFRGRYEQYF
NA	TRBD1	TRBV28	TRBJ2-1	TGTGCCAGCCCCCCGACAGGGCACAATTACAATGAGCAGTTCTTC	CASPPTGHNYNEQFF
many	TRBD2	TRBV12-3/TRBV12-4	TRBJ2-1	TGTGCCAGCAGTCTTCCCGGGCTAGCGGGGGCGTACAATGAGCAGTTCTTC	CASSLPGLAGAYNEQFF
few	NA	TRBV28	TRBJ2-2	TGTGCCAGCAGTTTAAGCGGGCGGGGTTCGAACACCGGGGAGCTGTTTTTT	CASSLSGRGSNTGELFF
NA	NA	TRBV7-9	TRBJ2-7	TGTGCCAGCAGCTTAGGGGGGGCAAGGCTCCCCCGGGAGCAGTACTTC	CASSLGGARLPREQYF
NA	NA	TRBV6-1	TRBJ2-1	TGTGCCAGCAGTGATGGGGTAGCTACCTACAATGAGCAGTTCTTC	CASSDGVATYNEQFF
few	NA	TRBV27	TRBJ2-1	TGTGCCAGCAGTTTAGGGGGGTTACCCCTCAATGAGCAGTTCTTC	CASSLGGLPLNEQFF
many	TRBD1	TRBV4-1	TRBJ2-7	TGCGCCAGCAGCCAGTATATCGACAGGGGGCCCTACGAGCAGTACTTC	CASSQYIDRGPYEQYF
NA	TRBD2	TRBV4-1	TRBJ2-2	TGCGCCAGCAGCCAAGAGCCCCTAGCGGGGGGGCCTGGGGAGCTGTTTTTT	CASSQEPLAGGPGELFF
NA	TRBD1	TRBV5-1	TRBJ2-5	TGCGCCAGCAGCTTGGAGACAGGGGCCGTGACCCAGTACTTC	CASSLETGAVTQYF
few	NA	TRBV7-9	TRBJ2-7	TGTGCCAGCAGCTTAGTCGGGCCCGAGCAGTACTTC	CASSLVGPEQYF
few	TRBD1	TRBV9	TRBJ1-1	TGTGCCAGCAGCGTAGACGACAGGGTCCCCACTGAAGCTTTCTTT	CASSVDDRVPTEAFF
few	NA	TRBV6-2/TRBV6-3	TRBJ2-5	TGTGCCAGCAGTTATTACAGCCAAGAGACCCAGTACTTC	CASSYYSQETQYF
few	NA	TRBV10-3	TRBJ1-1	TGTGCCATCAGGCCCGGGTCTAACACTGAAGCTTTCTTT	CAIRPGSNTEAFF
many	TRBD2	TRBV7-9	TRBJ2-3	TGTGCCAGCAGCTTAGGAGGACTAGCAGATACGCAGTATTTT	CASSLGGLADTQYF
few	NA	TRBV6-1	TRBJ2-1	TGTGCCAGCCGTGGGGGCGGCCCACCTTACAATGAGCAGTTCTTC	CASRGGGPPYNEQFF
NA	TRBD2	TRBV20-1	TRBJ2-1	TGCAGTGCTAACCGAGGACTAGCGGGGGGCCAGGAGCAGTTCTTC	CSANRGLAGGQEQFF
NA	TRBD2	TRBV2	TRBJ2-1	TGTGCCAGCAGTGAAGAGCGGGGCAATGAGCAGTTCTTC	CASSEERGNEQFF
few	NA	TRBV4-1	TRBJ2-5	TGCGCCAGCAGCCAAGGGGGGGACGGGAAGACCCAGTACTTC	CASSQGGDGKTQYF
few	NA	TRBV12-3/TRBV12-4	TRBJ2-3	TGTGCCAGCAGTTTGTTCCAGAAAGATACGCAGTATTTT	CASSLFQKDTQYF
many	NA	TRBV5-6	TRBJ2-3	TGTGCCAGCAGCAAGGGGGATACGCAGTATTTT	CASSKGDTQYF
few	NA	TRBV28	TRBJ2-1	TGTGCCAGCAGTCTCCCTCCCGGGGGTAAAGCGGAGGCCGGACAGTTCTTC	CASSLPPGGKAEAGQFF
many	TRBD2	TRBV5-1	TRBJ2-2	TGCGCCAGCAGGCCGAGCGGGAGGGCCGACACCGGGGAGCTGTTTTTT	CASRPSGRADTGELFF
few	NA	TRBV7-9	TRBJ1-3	TGTGCCAGCAGCGGCACAGGGCTTACGCACACCATATATTTT	CASSGTGLTHTIYF
many	TRBD1	TRBV6-2/TRBV6-3	TRBJ1-6	TGTGCCAGCAGTTTCTCCGCGGGACAGTTAAATTCACCCCTCCACTTT	CASSFSAGQLNSPLHF
NA	TRBD1	TRBV27	TRBJ2-7	TGTGCCAGCAGGGGACAGGGTCTAAATTACGAGCAGTACTTC	CASRGQGLNYEQYF